One and the same sample provided the 18 T cell receptor beta chains below, sequenced in a study of blood T cell repertoires in COVID-19. Sequenced by immunoSEQ multiplex PCR; TCRdb stores in-frame clones only, minus some. The table includes around 250,000 clones, approximately 87% detected once. The sample consisted of peripheral blood. The receptors originated from a human donor in a cohort sampled during active COVID-19.

V is TRBV14 and J is TRBJ1-1; 9 bases are a match to TRBD1. The CDR3 spans 16 residues. Trimming at V came to 4 bases and at J to 11 bases, leaving 17 bases not matched to a gene. Germline loops: CDR1 SGHDN, CDR2 FVKESK. CDR3 protein: CASSRPSGTGPTSAFF. Here the CDR3 DNA reads TGTGCCAGCAGCCGGCCTTCCGGGACAGGGCCGACTTCGGCTTTCTTT.

V is TRBV5-1 and J is TRBJ2-7, with no clear D. In germline, CDR1 is SGHRS, CDR2 YFSETQ. V gave up 2 bases and J gave up 6 bases, with 18 bases separating them. The CDR3 loop spans 15 amino acids. The CDR3 DNA reads as TGCGCCAGCAGCTTTCGAGGAGACTCGACCCTCGAGCAGTACTTC. Residues: CASSFRGDSTLEQYF.

This rearrangement joins TRBV2 to TRBJ1-1, with 8 bases fitting TRBD1. With 6 bases clipped from V and 1 base from J, the junction kept 1 base outside the gene matches. Germline CDR1 reads SNHLY; CDR2 reads FYNNEI. The CDR3 has 13 amino acids. CDR3 nucleotides: TGTGCCAGCAGGGGACAGGCGAACACTGAAGCTTTCTTT. Its protein product is CASRGQANTEAFF.

The chain has TRBV6-1 and TRBJ2-7; TRBD2 agrees at 8 bases. V shed 3 bases, J shed 2 bases, and the junction held 9 bases outside the gene matches. Germline CDR1 MNHNS, CDR2 SASEGT. The CDR3 is made up of 16 amino acids. The CDR3 sequence is CASSDVASGSPYEQYF. The DNA for the CDR3 is TGTGCCAGCAGTGACGTCGCGAGCGGGAGCCCCTACGAGCAGTACTTC.

The V gene is TRBV11-2, the J gene TRBJ2-1; TRBD1 aligns across 7 bases. The CDR3 totals 15 residues. Per germline, CDR1 SGHAT and CDR2 FQNNGV. Trimming took 4 bases from V and 3 from J; bases not matched to a gene: 6. The CDR3 DNA is TGTGCCAGCAGCTCGCGGACAGGTAACTACAATGAGCAGTTCTTC. It translates to CASSSRTGNYNEQFF.

This chain links TRBV4-1 with TRBJ1-2, with 9 bases aligning to TRBD1. The germline CDR1 and CDR2 sequences are MGHRA and YSYEKL. V lost 3 bases and J lost 2; bases outside the gene matches: 4. The CDR3 totals 15 residues. The CDR3 spells CASSQGTGTNYGYTF. In DNA form, the CDR3 reads TGCGCCAGCAGCCAGGGGACAGGGACAAACTATGGCTACACCTTC.

The CDR3 region is CASSQETLRQHSFSGANVLTF. The CDR3 DNA is TGCGCCAGCAGCCAAGAAACTCTAAGACAGCACTCCTTCTCTGGGGCCAACGTCCTGACTTTC. The V call is TRBV4-3, the J call TRBJ2-6; tentative D call: TRBD1 (5 bases). Germline-derived CDR1 and CDR2 are LGHNA and YSLEER. Trimming took off 0 bases at V and 0 bases at J, with 21 bases between the two ends. This CDR3 is built from 21 residues.

The chain is built from TRBV2 and TRBJ2-5, with a weak D call TRBD2 (7 bases). Germline V gene sequence: CDR1 SNHLY, CDR2 FYNNEI. The V end lost 4 bases, the J end lost 4 bases, and 19 bases lay between the germline ends. The CDR3 sequence is 16 residues long. In DNA form, the CDR3 reads TGTGCCAGCAGTGGCCCGAGGGTCGGGGGGCGAGAGACCCAGTACTTC. Protein: CASSGPRVGGRETQYF.

CDR3 loop: CASSQGHSTNEKLFF. CDR3 DNA sequence: TGTGCCAGTAGTCAGGGGCATTCAACTAATGAAAAACTGTTTTTT. This chain uses TRBV19 with TRBJ1-4, with D possibly being TRBD1 (6 bases). This CDR3 contains 15 residues. The germline gives CDR1 LNHDA, CDR2 SQIVND (reference sequence). Trimming pared 5 bases from V and 0 bases from J, leaving 10 bases between.

This chain links TRBV5-3 with TRBJ2-5; 7 nucleotides match TRBD2. TRBV5-3 is given ORF status, its function remaining uncertain. The CDR3 length is 14 residues. J lost 4 bases, V lost 1 base, and 4 bases had no gene match. CDR3: CARSLTTSRETQYF. CDR3 DNA: TGTGCCAGAAGCTTGACGACTAGCAGAGAGACCCAGTACTTC.

The CDR3: CASSSIPPPGNEQFF. The CDR3 bases are TGTGCCAGCAGCTCAATTCCCCCCCCGGGGAATGAGCAGTTCTTC. J is TRBJ2-1 and V is TRBV5-8; perhaps TRBD2 as D (5 bases). The V gene's germline CDR1 is SGHTS and CDR2 YDEGEE. With 3 bases removed from V and 7 bases from J, the gap between germline ends came to 17 bases. This CDR3 has 15 amino acids.

The rearrangement joins TRBV6-2 or TRBV6-3 to TRBJ2-7; TRBD2 might be the D (5 bases). Germline CDR1 and CDR2: MNHEY and SVGEGT. Deletions cut 2 bases from V and 4 bases from J, with 12 bases between. CDR3 length: 14 residues. CDR3 residues: CASSYPGNTYEQYF. CDR3 nucleotide sequence: TGTGCCAGCAGTTACCCCGGGAATACGTACGAGCAGTACTTC.

J is TRBJ1-4 and V is TRBV28; 9 nucleotides agree with TRBD1. The CDR3 spans 15 residues. Germline trimming cut 5 bases from V and 3 bases from J; bases unmatched to any gene: 4. Germline lookup yields CDR1 MDHEN and CDR2 SYDVKM. The CDR3 DNA is TGTGCCAGCAGTAAGAGACAGGGGGCTAATGAAAAACTGTTTTTT. This codes for CASSKRQGANEKLFF.

The gene calls are TRBV4-1 and TRBJ2-7; 10 positions agree with TRBD1. The CDR3 consists of 15 residues. V lost 0 bases and J lost 5; bases outside the gene matches: 4. Germline V gene data show CDR1 as MGHRA and CDR2 as YSYEKL. CDR3 sequence reads: CASSQERDRGHEQYF. The CDR3 DNA follows: TGCGCCAGCAGCCAAGAGAGGGACAGGGGCCACGAGCAGTACTTC.

The V gene is TRBV4-3, the J gene TRBJ2-1; TRBD2 matches 9 bases. Germline assignment: CDR1 LGHNA and CDR2 YSLEER. The CDR3 length is 16 residues. The V and J ends lost 0 bases and 3 bases, in that order; junction bases with no gene match: 3. The CDR3 sequence: CASSQDLAGNYNEQFF. The CDR3 region has the DNA TGCGCCAGCAGCCAAGACCTAGCGGGGAACTACAATGAGCAGTTCTTC.

In DNA form, the CDR3 reads TGTGCCAGCAGTTTTAACATACATAATTCACCCCTCCACTTT. Protein: CASSFNIHNSPLHF. The rearrangement links TRBV27 to TRBJ1-6, with unresolved D. V lost 3 bases, J lost 5 bases, and 8 bases lay in between. CDR1 is MNHEY, CDR2 SMNVEV, per germline (reference sequence). The CDR3 runs 14 residues.

J is TRBJ1-5 and V is TRBV27; 7 bases match TRBD1. The V gene's germline CDR1 is MNHEY and CDR2 SMNVEV (reference sequence). This CDR3 is built from 14 residues. With V trimmed by 5 bases and J by 4 bases, 5 bases remained unmatched. CDR3 DNA sequence: TGTGCCAGCAGTAACCCGACAGGGAATCAGCCCCAGCATTTT. It translates to CASSNPTGNQPQHF.

The genes are TRBV9 and TRBJ2-3; 9 nucleotides line up with TRBD2. Germline-derived CDR1 and CDR2 are SGDLS and YYNGEE. Losses at the gene ends were 2 bases for V and 8 bases for J; bases not matched to a gene: 12. The CDR3 runs 16 residues. CDR3 loop: CASSVLVAGALGTQYF. The CDR3 nucleotides are TGTGCCAGCAGCGTGCTTGTAGCGGGAGCGTTAGGTACGCAGTATTTT.